Here is one T cell receptor (beta chain) with its context. These data belong to a study of blood T cell repertoires in COVID-19. CDR3 length: 14 amino acids. Germline loops: CDR1 MDHEN, CDR2 SYDVKM. Between the trimmed V and J ends, which lost 8 bases and 7 bases, there was a span of 18 bases. Sequencing used immunoSEQ multiplex PCR; TCRdb keeps in-frame clones, though not all of them. This sample has 300,000 to 350,000 clones, with 75% to 90% found just once. The chain carries TRBV28 and TRBJ1-5; possibly TRBD1 for D (5 bases). The sequenced sample consisted of PBMCs or T cells enriched from blood (not recorded which). The clonotype originates from a man younger than 40 who had recovered from COVID-19. The CDR3 DNA reads TGTGCCAGCCTACAACGGCAGGGAGGGCAGCCCCAGCATTTT. Protein sequence: CASLQRQGGQPQHF.